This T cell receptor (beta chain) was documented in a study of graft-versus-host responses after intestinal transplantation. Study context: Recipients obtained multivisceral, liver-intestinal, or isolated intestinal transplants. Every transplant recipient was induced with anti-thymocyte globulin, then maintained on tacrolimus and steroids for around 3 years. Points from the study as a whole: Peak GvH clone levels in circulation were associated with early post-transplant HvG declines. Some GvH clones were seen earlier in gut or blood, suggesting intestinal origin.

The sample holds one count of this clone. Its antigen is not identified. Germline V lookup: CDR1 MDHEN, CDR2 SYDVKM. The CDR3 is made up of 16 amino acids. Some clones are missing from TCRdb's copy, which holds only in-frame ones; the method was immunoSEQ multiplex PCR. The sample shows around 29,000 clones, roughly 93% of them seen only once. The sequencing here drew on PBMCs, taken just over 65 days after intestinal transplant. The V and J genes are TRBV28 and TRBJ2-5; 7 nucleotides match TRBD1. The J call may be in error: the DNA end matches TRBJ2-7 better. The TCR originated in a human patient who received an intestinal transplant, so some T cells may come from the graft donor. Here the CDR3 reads CASSIAQGWISYEQYF. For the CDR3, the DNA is TGTGCCAGCAGTATAGCACAGGGGTGGATTTCCTACGAGCAGTACTTC.